This T cell receptor (beta chain) was found in a study of blood T cell repertoires in COVID-19 (dated by TCRdb to the early 2020s). In the study overall: Collaborator samples came from the United States, Italy and Spain and covered acute and convalescent phases of COVID-19. HLA class I and class II types, where available, came from metadata supplied by the sample provider rather than from assay-based typing. Sample metadata almost always included a de-identified subject ID, COVID-19 status, age in years and sex. The samples were drawn from the first 160 participants of the ongoing ImmuneRACE study and from roughly 1,300 subjects provided by 6 global collaborators. The repertoires were made available in a free public database intended to serve as a resource for research on the immune response to SARS-CoV-2. The prospective study material was composed of cDNA or gDNA derived from T cells, B-cell-depleted T cells, or PBMCs. Subjects who had been exposed to COVID-19, were actively infected with it, or had recovered from it provided the deeply sampled blood TCRbeta repertoires that made up the dataset. Results the study describes overall, beyond this receptor: How much clinical and demographic metadata was included differed by source and by participant, and the metadata was provided uncurated.

The immunoSEQ Assay, a bias-controlled multiplex PCR, was used to amplify TCRbeta CDR3 regions from genomic DNA. In the paper's pipeline: The number of nucleated cells in each sample was estimated by amplification of reference gene primers within the assay. To quantify the absolute abundance of each unique TCRbeta CDR3 rearrangement, sequence reads were collapsed and filtered. For each sample, productive Simpson clonality was calculated as the square root of Simpson's diversity index over productive rearrangements. TCRdb stores this immuneACCESS table with in-frame sequences only. Part of the clones is absent; in the studies checked, under half of the shortfall reflects unresolved V genes, and no reason is known for the rest. That table supplies the V and J calls and clone size; D and trimming were determined from the DNA. For this sample there are approximately 130,000 clones; around 86% appear just once. The ten largest clones represent under 20% of the sample.

In the prospective study, participants were about 18 to 95 years old, resided in fewer than 25 geographic areas of the United States, and were enrolled through a virtual design. In the prospective study, cohorts were assigned on the basis of participant-reported clinical history obtained from a screening survey and a study questionnaire. Recovered participants in ImmuneRACE Cohort 3 were defined by two consecutive negative NP/OP PCR tests, clearance by a healthcare professional, or resolution of symptoms. In the prospective study, whole blood, serum and a nasopharyngeal or oropharyngeal swab were collected from each participant by mobile phlebotomists. Participants in the prospective study had the option to provide additional blood draws and questionnaires over a 2-month period. Before DNA extraction, blood samples from the prospective study were shipped at room temperature or frozen. The CDR3 sequence holds 14 residues, the cysteine and phenylalanine included. CDR3 DNA only is kept here, 42 bases in frame from base 1. At the junction V is shortened by 3 bases and J by 5 bases, with 11 bases in between. CDR1 is given as DFQATT and CDR2 as SNEGSKA, both from the germline V gene (reference sequence).

On this clone: The antigen this receptor binds is unknown. No per-base quality is available; no much larger clone lies one base away.

The sample consisted of PBMCs or T cells enriched from blood (not recorded which). The chain couples TRBV20-1 to TRBJ1-6, with the D gene not clear enough to name. The receptor was isolated from a man aged 25 to 45 who had recovered from COVID-19. The DNA sequence follows: TGCAGTGCTAGTGAACAGCTAAATAATTCACCCCTCCACTTT. The encoded protein is CSASEQLNNSPLHF.